The source of this TCR beta chain is a study of blood T cell repertoires in COVID-19. Study as a whole: Sites in the United States, Italy and Spain provided acute and convalescent COVID-19 samples.

The cohort comprised adults aged about 18 to 100 years residing in approximately 25 US areas. The method was immunoSEQ multiplex PCR; TCRdb's version includes in-frame clones alone and lacks a portion of them. Seen here are around 200,000 clones, 75% to 90% observed once, and the top ten hold about 4.7%. The specimen was PBMCs or T cells enriched from blood (not recorded which). This clonotype originated in a woman aged 25 to 39 who had been exposed to COVID-19.

The CDR3 coding sequence is TGTGCCAGCAGCCCCCGCCGGACTGGTACAGATACGCAGTATTTT. Encoded protein: CASSPRRTGTDTQYF. The chain couples TRBV7-9 to TRBJ2-3, with D possibly being TRBD2 (5 bases). The germline gives CDR1 SEHNR, CDR2 FQNEAQ (reference sequence). V lost 5 bases, J lost 3 bases, and 15 bases lay in between. CDR3 length equals 15 residues.